This is a list of T cell receptor beta chains from one sample in a study of blood T cell repertoires in COVID-19. Sequencing used immunoSEQ multiplex PCR; TCRdb keeps in-frame clones, though not all of them. Here the sample spans about 260,000 clones, around 88% being singletons. Sequencing was carried out using PBMCs or T cells enriched from blood (not recorded which). These receptors were collected from a woman aged 50 to 60 who had recovered from COVID-19. Each CDR3 is given with its conserved first and last residue. The D gene is left open where the match is weak. Not all rows give a size; the values are once, few, many and, for expanded clones, a class.

D gene,clone size,V gene,J gene,CDR3 protein,CDR3 DNA
TRBD2,.,TRBV6-4,TRBJ2-3,CASSAPQLAGYTDTQYF,TGTGCCAGCAGTGCCCCACAACTAGCGGGGTACACAGATACGCAGTATTTT
.,few,TRBV7-3,TRBJ1-1,CASSLNSGHGTEAFF,TGTGCCAGCAGCTTAAATTCAGGGCATGGGACTGAAGCTTTCTTT
.,.,TRBV3-1/TRBV3-2,TRBJ1-4,CASSGDVSLGGLFF,TGTGCCAGCAGCGGGGACGTATCTCTAGGGGGACTGTTTTTT
TRBD2,few,TRBV7-7,TRBJ2-5,CASSLQPGGEETQYF,TGTGCTAGCAGCTTACAACCGGGGGGAGAAGAGACCCAGTACTTC
TRBD1,.,TRBV4-1,TRBJ1-6,CASSQEGTGNLPLHF,TGCGCCAGCAGCCAAGAAGGGACAGGGAATCTACCCCTCCACTTT
.,.,TRBV5-1,TRBJ1-3,CASSLDSTGPGNTIYF,TGCGCCAGCAGCTTGGATTCGACAGGACCGGGAAACACCATATATTTT
.,.,TRBV7-6,TRBJ2-1,CASSLGPGGPYNEQFF,TGTGCCAGCAGCTTAGGTCCGGGGGGCCCCTACAATGAGCAGTTCTTC
.,few,TRBV9,TRBJ2-1,CASSALNNEQFF,TGTGCCAGCAGCGCCCTAAACAATGAGCAGTTCTTC
.,.,TRBV18,TRBJ1-1,CASSPPGRGNTEAFF,TGTGCCAGCTCACCCCCCGGGAGAGGTAACACTGAAGCTTTCTTT
.,.,TRBV7-2,TRBJ2-1,CASSLVTFSYNEQFF,TGTGCCAGCAGCTTAGTAACTTTCTCCTACAATGAGCAGTTCTTC
.,.,TRBV27,TRBJ1-6,CASKTLRGGFSPLHF,TGTGCCAGCAAGACCCTACGGGGTGGATTTTCACCCCTCCACTTT
TRBD1,.,TRBV15,TRBJ1-6,CATSRDGTGANSPLHF,TGTGCCACCAGCAGAGATGGGACAGGGGCCAATTCACCCCTCCACTTT
TRBD1,.,TRBV28,TRBJ1-2,CASSPGRGQWDYGYTF,TGTGCCAGCAGCCCGGGCAGGGGGCAGTGGGACTATGGCTACACCTTC
.,few,TRBV6-5,TRBJ2-5,CASRLGVVGQETQYF,TGTGCCAGCAGACTTGGAGTTGTGGGCCAAGAGACCCAGTACTTC
TRBD1,few,TRBV6-5,TRBJ2-5,CASTEGTVGQETQYF,TGTGCCAGCACCGAAGGGACAGTAGGCCAAGAGACCCAGTACTTC
TRBD2,.,TRBV6-5,TRBJ2-7,CASSMTSDYEQYF,TGTGCCAGCAGTATGACTAGCGACTACGAGCAGTACTTC